A selection of T cell receptor beta chains follows, all from one sample in a study of blood T cell repertoires in COVID-19. The data were produced by immunoSEQ multiplex PCR, yet TCRdb's version contains in-frame clones alone and is incomplete. This table has about 150,000 clones, 80% to 90% appearing once. The sample consisted of peripheral blood. The receptors come from a woman in her 40s with acute or convalescent COVID-19. Both conserved end residues are part of each CDR3. A D gene is named only where the DNA matches it firmly. Clone size is not always given. Where it is, it says once, few, many or a class for expanded clones.

TRBD1 | TRBJ2-2 | TRBV19 | - | CASRQGGTGELFF | TGTGCCAGCAGACAGGGCGGAACCGGGGAGCTGTTTTTT
- | TRBJ2-2 | TRBV30 | - | CACLRPVTGELFF | TGTGCCTGCCTCCGTCCCGTCACCGGGGAGCTGTTTTTT
TRBD2 | TRBJ2-3 | TRBV6-6 | - | CASTLLASTDTQYF | TGTGCCAGCACCCTACTAGCGAGCACAGATACGCAGTATTTT
- | TRBJ2-2 | TRBV27 | few | CASSLEETGPGELFF | TGTGCCAGCAGTCTAGAGGAGACAGGACCCGGGGAGCTGTTTTTT
TRBD1 | TRBJ2-2 | TRBV7-8 | - | CASSPGTANTGELFF | TGTGCCAGCAGCCCAGGGACAGCGAACACCGGGGAGCTGTTTTTT
- | TRBJ2-3 | TRBV3-1/TRBV3-2 | - | CASSQDLGGSTDTQYF | TGTGCCAGCAGCCAAGATCTAGGCGGGAGCACAGATACGCAGTATTTT
- | TRBJ2-5 | TRBV20-1 | - | CSATRWETQYF | TGCAGTGCCACCAGGTGGGAGACCCAGTACTTC
- | TRBJ2-2 | TRBV18 | - | CASSPPVEGYGELFF | TGTGCCAGCTCACCACCGGTTGAGGGATACGGGGAGCTGTTTTTT
- | TRBJ2-3 | TRBV6-5 | - | CASSYNRGTDTQYF | TGTGCCAGCAGTTACAACAGGGGCACAGATACGCAGTATTTT
- | TRBJ1-1 | TRBV15 | - | CATSGIGHPNTEAFF | TGTGCCACCAGCGGAATAGGACATCCAAACACTGAAGCTTTCTTT
TRBD1 | TRBJ2-7 | TRBV18 | few | CASSPAAGQEINEQYF | TGTGCCAGCTCACCAGCTGCCGGACAGGAGATTAACGAGCAGTACTTC
- | TRBJ2-7 | TRBV6-2/TRBV6-3 | - | CASTPRRSGSSYEQYF | TGTGCCAGCACCCCGAGGAGGTCCGGTAGCTCCTACGAGCAGTACTTC
- | TRBJ2-3 | TRBV5-1 | - | CASTMRGGDTQYF | TGCGCCAGCACTATGAGAGGGGGAGATACGCAGTATTTT
TRBD2 | TRBJ2-7 | TRBV19 | - | CASSMLAGDFYEQYF | TGTGCCAGTAGTATGCTGGCGGGGGATTTCTACGAGCAGTACTTC
- | TRBJ2-1 | TRBV21-1 | - | CASSNGRLSYNEQFF | TGTGCCAGCAGCAATGGGCGACTATCATACAATGAGCAGTTCTTC
TRBD1 | TRBJ2-7 | TRBV4-2 | - | CASSPGQGTYEQYF | TGTGCCAGCAGCCCCGGACAGGGGACCTACGAGCAGTACTTC
TRBD1 | TRBJ2-2 | TRBV19 | once | CASSTGQAFGELFF | TGTGCCAGTAGTACAGGACAGGCCTTCGGGGAGCTGTTTTTT
- | TRBJ2-7 | TRBV12-3/TRBV12-4 | - | CASSLGASEQYF | TGTGCCAGCAGTTTGGGGGCCAGCGAGCAGTACTTC
- | TRBJ2-3 | TRBV2 | - | CASSPSLPTTQYF | TGTGCCAGCAGTCCTAGTCTACCTACTACGCAGTATTTT
- | TRBJ2-7 | TRBV7-6 | - | CASSLSGQASDRQYF | TGTGCCAGCAGCTTAAGTGGGCAGGCCTCCGATAGGCAGTACTTC
TRBD1 | TRBJ2-1 | TRBV12-3/TRBV12-4 | - | CASSRDSYNEQFF | TGTGCCAGCAGCCGGGACAGCTACAATGAGCAGTTCTTC
TRBD2 | TRBJ2-1 | TRBV9 | - | CASSPVTSGGAYNEQFF | TGTGCCAGCAGCCCTGTGACTAGCGGGGGAGCTTACAATGAGCAGTTCTTC
TRBD1 | TRBJ2-6 | TRBV29-1 | - | CSVVLQGAGANVLTF | TGCAGCGTCGTCTTACAGGGGGCAGGGGCCAACGTCCTGACTTTC
- | TRBJ1-1 | TRBV7-9 | - | CASGRGQPNTEAFF | TGTGCCAGTGGGCGAGGGCAACCGAACACTGAAGCTTTCTTT
TRBD1 | TRBJ2-7 | TRBV2 | - | CASSVRDSVGEQYF | TGTGCCAGCAGTGTTCGGGACAGCGTGGGCGAGCAGTACTTC
- | TRBJ2-3 | TRBV6-5 | once | CASSDSVYRNTQYF | TGTGCCAGCAGTGACTCCGTCTACAGGAATACGCAGTATTTT
TRBD1 | TRBJ2-2 | TRBV7-3 | - | CASSSTGAGELFF | TGTGCCAGCAGCTCAACAGGGGCCGGGGAGCTGTTTTTT
TRBD2 | TRBJ2-7 | TRBV7-9 | - | CASSLMSAASGRYEQYF | TGTGCCAGCAGCTTAATGTCGGCGGCTAGCGGGCGATACGAGCAGTACTTC
- | TRBJ2-1 | TRBV7-3 | once | CASSSDSYEQFF | TGTGCCAGCAGCTCGGACAGTTATGAGCAGTTCTTC
- | TRBJ2-1 | TRBV7-3 | - | CASSYTSYDEQFF | TGTGCCAGCAGCTATACTAGCTACGATGAGCAGTTCTTC
- | TRBJ1-1 | TRBV20-1 | - | CSASVQAGTEAFF | TGCAGTGCTAGTGTCCAGGCGGGCACTGAAGCTTTCTTT
TRBD2 | TRBJ2-1 | TRBV11-3 | - | CASSLGLAGVNEQFF | TGTGCCAGCAGCTTAGGACTAGCGGGAGTAAATGAGCAGTTCTTC